This T cell receptor beta chain was recovered during a study of blood T cell repertoires in COVID-19. For the study at large: The samples span acute and convalescent COVID-19 from the United States, Italy and Spain.

Study members were between 18 and 89 years old and lived in 24 US regions. All recovered Cohort 3 donors got two negative PCRs, got clearance, or saw symptom resolution. Original analysis: Amplification with reference gene primers provided the estimates of nucleated cell counts. Libraries were prepared by immunoSEQ multiplex PCR; TCRdb keeps only in-frame clonotypes and omits some of them. The V and J calls and clone size are taken from that table; D and trimming were inferred from the DNA. This table has 250,000 to 350,000 clones, 88% appearing once. V shed 5 bases, J shed 2 bases, and the junction held 9 bases outside the gene matches. CDR3 length: 16 amino acids. Germline lookup yields CDR1 MDHEN and CDR2 SYDVKM.

This rearrangement joins TRBV28 to TRBJ2-5; 9 bases map to TRBD2. The sample taken for sequencing was PBMCs or T cells enriched from blood (not recorded which). The receptor's source is a woman in her 30s who had recovered from COVID-19. CDR3 protein: CASSIIGLAPQETQYF. Written as DNA, the CDR3 is TGTGCCAGCAGTATCATAGGACTAGCGCCTCAAGAGACCCAGTACTTC.